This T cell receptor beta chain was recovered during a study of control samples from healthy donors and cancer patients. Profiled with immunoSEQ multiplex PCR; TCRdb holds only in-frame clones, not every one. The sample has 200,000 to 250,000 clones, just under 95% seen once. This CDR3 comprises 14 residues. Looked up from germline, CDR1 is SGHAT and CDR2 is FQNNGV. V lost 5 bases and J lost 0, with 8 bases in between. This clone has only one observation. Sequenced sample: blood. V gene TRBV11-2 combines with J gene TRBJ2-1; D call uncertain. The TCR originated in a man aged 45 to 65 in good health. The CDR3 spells CASSLASSYNEQFF. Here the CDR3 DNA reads TGTGCCAGCAGCCTTGCGTCCTCCTACAATGAGCAGTTCTTC.